What follows describes a single T cell receptor (beta chain). Patients in Seattle were enrolled during active infection, then followed longitudinally. These data come from a study of blood T cell repertoires in COVID-19. Assay used: immunoSEQ multiplex PCR; TCRdb lists only in-frame clones, some missing. The sample consists of some 220,000 clones, approximately 85% of them appearing once. The sample was peripheral blood. This sequence originates from a man in his forties or fifties with COVID-19, enrolled during active disease.

As DNA, the CDR3 is TGTGCCAGCAGTTTCGGCGGGGGTGAGACCGGGGAGCTGTTTTTT. This translates into CASSFGGGETGELFF. The gene calls are TRBV28 and TRBJ2-2; TRBD2 matches at 7 bases. This CDR3 is built from 15 residues. Trimming took 3 bases from V and 5 from J; bases not matched to a gene: 6. Per the germline V gene, CDR1 is MDHEN and CDR2 is SYDVKM.